The subject of this entry is one TCR beta chain. The antigen is undetermined. After removal of 3 bases from V and 1 base from J, the junction contained 2 bases not matched to a gene. CDR1 and CDR2 from the germline V gene are SNHLY and FYNNEI. The length of the CDR3 is 15 residues. Profiled with immunoSEQ multiplex PCR; TCRdb holds only in-frame clones, not every one. Of fewer than 140,000 clones listed, about 88% are singletons. The data were taken from a study of cytomegalovirus exposure and HLA in healthy donors. The wider study: A later analysis reported the same platform for the 120 or so validation repertoires and the 500 to 700 first-cohort repertoires. Notes on the study in general: Rare sequences made up most TCRs, while some public TCRs were found in many donors. The classifier was said to identify cytomegalovirus status with high specificity and sensitivity.

This chain links TRBV2 with TRBJ1-4; 7 bases fit TRBD1. The clonotype originates from a woman aged 18-29 years in good health and CMV-seropositive. The sequenced material came from PBMCs. CDR3 residues: CASSDRQGTNEKLFF. In nucleotides, the CDR3 is TGTGCCAGCAGTGATAGACAGGGAACTAATGAAAAACTGTTTTTT. Combining the CDR3 with reference TRBV2 and TRBJ1-4 gives the whole variable domain EPEVTQTPSHQVTQMGQEVILRCVPISNHLYFYWYRQILGQKVEFLVSFYNNEISEKSEIFDDQFSVERPDGSNFTLKIRSTKLEDSAMYFCASSDRQGTNEKLFFGSGTQLSVL.